What follows are 25 T cell receptor beta chains derived from one specimen sequenced in a study of blood T cell repertoires in COVID-19. Sequencing used immunoSEQ multiplex PCR; TCRdb keeps in-frame clones, though not all of them. The data contain 200,000 to 300,000 clones, around four fifths of them seen just once; the ten biggest clones take up about 3.9%. Sequencing was done on a sample of PBMCs or T cells enriched from blood (not recorded which). The receptor set was obtained from a woman aged 40 to 49 who had been exposed to COVID-19.

The J gene is TRBJ1-2, the V gene TRBV29-1, with 7 nucleotides matching TRBD1. Unmatched junction bases numbered 5, after V lost 7 bases and J lost 3 bases. The CDR3 has 12 residues. CDR1 is SQVTM, CDR2 ANQGSEA, per germline. CDR3 amino acids: CSALTGDYGYTF. The CDR3 region has the DNA TGCAGCGCCCTAACAGGGGACTATGGCTACACCTTC.

The V and J genes are TRBV7-9 and TRBJ2-4; 8 bases align to TRBD2. This CDR3 has 16 amino acids. V lost 5 bases and J lost 15; bases outside the gene matches: 21. Germline CDR1 reads SEHNR; CDR2 reads FQNEAQ (reference sequence). The CDR3 region has the DNA TGTGCCAGCAGCCCTCCTGAGGCGGGGGGAAAGATTCAAGGGTACTTC. This gives the protein CASSPPEAGGKIQGYF.

This sequence joins TRBV2 and TRBJ2-2; 9 bases are shared with TRBD2. V shed 11 bases and J 4 bases; nucleotides not matched to a gene: 11. The CDR3 runs to 15 residues. Germline V lookup: CDR1 SNHLY, CDR2 FYNNEI. CDR3 nucleotide sequence: TGTGCCGCGCAAGCGGGGGGTTACCGCACCGGGGAGCTGTTTTTT. Residues: CAAQAGGYRTGELFF.

J is TRBJ2-3 and V is TRBV7-3; weak D call: TRBD2 (5 bases). V dropped 2 bases and J dropped 0 bases, with 15 bases sitting between them. The CDR3 covers 17 residues. In germline, CDR1 is SGHTA, CDR2 FQGTGA. The CDR3 here is CASSLDGRWTSTDTQYF. In nucleotides, the CDR3 is TGTGCCAGCAGCTTAGATGGCAGGTGGACTAGCACAGATACGCAGTATTTT.

This clone was detected once. The CDR3 loop reads CASTLGQGIDGYTF. The CDR3 DNA reads TGTGCCAGCACCCTGGGACAGGGGATCGATGGCTACACCTTC. The gene calls are TRBV6-5 and TRBJ1-2; 10 bases agree with TRBD1. CDR3 length: 14 amino acids. The V and J ends lost 7 bases and 6 bases, in that order; junction bases with no gene match: 8. CDR1 and CDR2 (germline): MNHEY, SVGAGI.

In its sample, this clone was seen a few times. The genes are TRBV4-1 and TRBJ2-3; 8 nucleotides line up with TRBD1. The CDR3 contains 15 residues. Germline CDR1 MGHRA, CDR2 YSYEKL. The V segment lost 4 bases and the J segment 3 bases; nucleotides outside the gene matches: 6. The CDR3, as DNA: TGCGCCAGCAGCCCCCGGGACAGGACGACAGATACGCAGTATTTT. This gives the protein CASSPRDRTTDTQYF.

Only a few counts were recorded for this clone. The chain combines TRBV5-5 with TRBJ2-7, with TRBD2 identical over 7 bases. This CDR3 contains 13 residues. Germline V gene sequence: CDR1 SGHKS, CDR2 YYEKEE (reference sequence). The V segment lost 4 bases and the J segment 0 bases; nucleotides outside the gene matches: 1. The CDR3 sequence: CASSRTSSYEQYF. In DNA form, the CDR3 reads TGTGCCAGCAGCCGGACTAGCTCCTACGAGCAGTACTTC.

The chain is built from TRBV20-1 and TRBJ1-1; unclear D gene. Germline V CDR1 and CDR2: DFQATT, SNEGSKA (reference sequence). V lost 3 bases, J lost 10 bases, and 15 bases lay in between. The CDR3 extends over 12 amino acids. CDR3 sequence reads: CSASASRWRAFF. DNA for the CDR3: TGCAGTGCTAGTGCCTCTAGGTGGCGAGCTTTCTTT.

V usage is TRBV28 and J usage is TRBJ1-4, with a tentative D call TRBD1 (5 bases). Trimming took 2 bases from V and 8 from J, leaving 21 bases between them. Germline CDR1 is MDHEN and CDR2 is SYDVKM. The length of the CDR3 is 17 residues. The CDR3, as DNA: TGTGCCAGCAGTTTAACCCTGACGGGGGGACGTGTCGAAAAACTGTTTTTT. Translated: CASSLTLTGGRVEKLFF.

This chain uses TRBV9 with TRBJ1-2, with a possible D match to TRBD1 (6 bases). V dropped 4 bases and J dropped 2 bases, with 12 bases sitting between them. Per the germline V gene, CDR1 is SGDLS and CDR2 is YYNGEE. There are 14 residues in the CDR3. CDR3 nucleotide sequence: TGTGCCAGCAGCCCAAACAGGGAAAACTATGGCTACACCTTC. Its protein product is CASSPNRENYGYTF.

The CDR3 sequence: CASSPGSVNTEAFF. The CDR3 DNA sequence: TGTGCCAGCAGCCCCGGGTCAGTGAACACTGAAGCTTTCTTT. This chain links TRBV6-2 or TRBV6-3 with TRBJ1-1; D gene uncertain. This CDR3 spans 14 amino acids. The V end was cut by 6 bases, the J end by 0 bases, with 11 bases between. The germline gives CDR1 MNHEY, CDR2 SVGEGT.

The rearrangement uses TRBV3-1 (or the pseudogene TRBV3-2) and TRBJ2-1; 8 bases agree with TRBD2. The CDR3 has 15 amino acids. The J segment lost 4 bases and the V segment lost 4 bases, leaving 6 bases of the junction unmatched. CDR1 and CDR2 (germline): LGHDT, YNNKEL (reference sequence). CDR3 amino acids: CASSLPAGGYNEQFF. In nucleotides, the CDR3 is TGTGCCAGCAGCCTCCCGGCGGGGGGTTACAATGAGCAGTTCTTC.

The CDR3 nucleotides are TGCACCAGCAGCCAAGCCAGGGCCCCAGAGGACGAGCAGTACTTC. Translating it yields CTSSQARAPEDEQYF. V usage is TRBV1 and J usage is TRBJ2-7; whether TRBD1, the table's D call, matches the DNA was not checked. TRBV1 is deemed a pseudogene. This CDR3 contains 15 residues.

J is TRBJ2-1 and V is TRBV7-3; 8 bases align to TRBD2. This CDR3 contains 15 residues. V gave up 3 bases and J gave up 9 bases; unmatched junction bases: 10. Germline lookup yields CDR1 SGHTA and CDR2 FQGTGA. CDR3 region: CASSLTSALSGEQFF. The CDR3 DNA follows: TGTGCCAGCAGCTTGACTAGCGCCCTTTCGGGTGAGCAGTTCTTC.

This clone was detected a few times. The chain uses TRBV19 and TRBJ2-1, with 12 bases matching TRBD2. V dropped 5 bases and J dropped 6; count of bases not matched to a gene: 8. This CDR3 contains 16 residues. Germline V gene lookup returns CDR1 LNHDA and CDR2 SQIVND (reference sequence). The CDR3 DNA is TGTGCCAGTAGTGCAGGACTAGCGGGGTCACCCAATGAGCAGTTCTTC. The encoded protein is CASSAGLAGSPNEQFF.

The rearrangement links TRBV12-3 or TRBV12-4 to TRBJ1-2, with D unclear. V dropped 3 bases and J dropped 8 bases, with 10 bases sitting between them. The CDR3 runs 12 residues. The CDR3 DNA sequence: TGTGCCAGCAGTTTTTCCTCCTACGGCTACACCTTC. This codes for CASSFSSYGYTF.

The CDR3 bases are TGTGCCAGCAGTTTAGCGGGCAGCTATGGCTACACCTTC. Translating it yields CASSLAGSYGYTF. The rearrangement joins TRBV12-3 or TRBV12-4 to TRBJ1-2, with D uncertain. The CDR3 contains 13 residues. V lost 0 bases and J lost 4, with 6 bases in between.

The genes are TRBV5-1 and TRBJ2-3, with D possibly matching TRBD1 (6 bases). Trimming left V 4 bases short and J 0 bases short, with 9 bases between. Germline V gene lookup returns CDR1 SGHRS and CDR2 YFSETQ. The CDR3 is 14 residues long. In DNA form, the CDR3 reads TGCGCCAGCAGCCGGGACACCAGCACAGATACGCAGTATTTT. This encodes CASSRDTSTDTQYF.

The chain carries TRBV7-3 and TRBJ2-1, with a weak D call TRBD2 (5 bases). V was pared by 7 bases and J by 4 bases, with 8 bases between. The CDR3 is 12 residues long. Per the germline V gene, CDR1 is SGHTA and CDR2 is FQGTGA. In nucleotides, the CDR3 is TGTGCCAGCACCTCGGGATACAATGAGCAGTTCTTC. Residues: CASTSGYNEQFF.

The chain employs TRBV28 and TRBJ2-3; the match to TRBD2 covers 10 bases. V trimming: 10 bases; J trimming: 1 base; junction bases outside the gene matches: 5. Germline V lookup: CDR1 MDHEN, CDR2 SYDVKM. The CDR3 covers 14 residues. CDR3 DNA sequence: TGTGCCACCTCTCTAGCGGGAGGCACAGATACGCAGTATTTT. Translated, it gives CATSLAGGTDTQYF.

The genes are TRBV11-2 and TRBJ2-2; 10 bases align to TRBD1. J gave up 6 bases and V 6 bases, and 7 bases lay outside the gene matches. The CDR3 runs 15 residues. Germline V gives CDR1 SGHAT, CDR2 FQNNGV. The CDR3 DNA follows: TGTGCCAGCAGGGTTCCGGGGACAGGGGCCGGGGAGCTGTTTTTT. It translates to CASRVPGTGAGELFF.

V is TRBV5-1 and J is TRBJ2-7, with 10 bases lining up with TRBD1. Trimming at V came to 4 bases and at J to 1 base, leaving 2 bases not matched to a gene. CDR1 and CDR2 from the germline V gene are SGHRS and YFSETQ. The CDR3 sequence is 14 residues long. Here the CDR3 DNA reads TGCGCCAGCAGCGGACAGGGGGGGTCCTACGAGCAGTACTTC. This sequence encodes CASSGQGGSYEQYF.

This sequence joins TRBV18 and TRBJ1-2, with 9 bases lining up with TRBD1. The CDR3 is 14 residues long. Looked up from germline, CDR1 is KGHSH and CDR2 is LQKENI. J was trimmed by 6 bases and V by 8 bases; bases with no gene match: 10. The CDR3 sequence: CASNPGQGDDGYTF. CDR3 nucleotides: TGTGCCAGCAACCCGGGACAGGGAGATGATGGCTACACCTTC.

This clone was found a few times. The chain combines TRBV2 with TRBJ1-1; weak D call: TRBD1 (5 bases). V shed 7 bases and J shed 3 bases, with 12 bases lying between them. Germline CDR1 reads SNHLY; CDR2 reads FYNNEI. The CDR3 is 13 residues long. This chain's CDR3 is CASIAGGDTEAFF. CDR3 DNA: TGTGCCAGCATTGCGGGGGGGGACACTGAAGCTTTCTTT.

The rearrangement uses TRBV19 and TRBJ1-1; TRBD1 agrees at 8 bases. Germline loops: CDR1 LNHDA, CDR2 SQIVND (reference sequence). With 5 bases clipped from V and 5 bases from J, the junction kept 10 bases outside the gene matches. The CDR3 is 15 amino acids. CDR3 sequence: CASSPRGRGRTEAFF. The CDR3 DNA reads TGTGCCAGTAGTCCACGGGGCAGGGGGCGTACTGAAGCTTTCTTT.